Reported below is one T cell receptor beta chain. Its antigen remains undetermined. The input lacks base qualities; no much larger clone sits a single base away. This entry is derived from a study of OX40 agonist ivuxolimab in advanced cancers. Turning to the overall study: Ivuxolimab was a fully human IgG2 agonistic monoclonal antibody targeting the costimulatory receptor OX40 (CD134). Prior anti-PD-1, anti-PD-L1 or anti-CTLA-4 therapy was permitted, and checkpoint inhibitors had been received by more than 35% of dose-escalation patients. The dose-escalation cohort was about 83% male with a mean age of about 58 years, ranging from 23 to 79. Of the roughly 53 patients in dose escalation, around 19 had hepatocellular carcinoma, some 15 had melanoma, 9 had renal cell carcinoma and 9 had head and neck cancer. The purpose of peripheral TCRbeta sequencing was to test whether ivuxolimab changed TCR sequence diversity and led to clonal T-cell expansion. Intravenous ivuxolimab was administered to patients every 2 weeks at six dose levels: 0.01, 0.1, 0.3, 1.5, 3 and 10 mg/kg. Partial responses were achieved by three dose-escalation patients, of whom one had hepatocellular carcinoma and two had cutaneous melanoma. The paper reports the monotherapy dose-escalation portion (N of about 52 patients) of the phase I ivuxolimab trial.

The trial excluded patients who had a history of autoimmune disease or who were on systemic immunosuppression. Peripheral blood for TCR sequencing was collected from all dose cohorts at baseline, on cycle 4 day 1, and on cycle 7 day 1. The samples were taken from a phase I, first-in-human, multicenter, open-label dose-escalation trial of ivuxolimab. The trial enrolled adults with locally advanced or metastatic head and neck squamous cell, hepatocellular, melanoma or renal cell carcinoma. CD4+ and CD8+ T cells were sorted separately from peripheral blood before TCR sequencing. To sequence the TCRbeta CDR3 region, genomic DNA was isolated from the sorted cells. The immunoSEQ Assay was used for sequencing of TCRbeta CDR3 regions. Imported from immuneACCESS, the table was reduced by TCRdb to in-frame sequences with V and J called. These copies leave out some clones; in studies compared against another copy, an unresolved V gene accounts for under half, and the cause of the remainder is not known. The sample table holds roughly 67,000 clones, of which about nine tenths were seen once. The leading ten clones occupy roughly 0.68% of the sample.

Results the study describes overall, beyond this receptor: After ivuxolimab, more expanded clones were found on average in CD8+ T cells than in CD4+ T cells. Antigen specificity was not determined for the clonally expanded peripheral T cells. In the 0.1-3.0 mg/kg groups, partial responders had among the lowest normalized peripheral clonal expansion, particularly in CD8+ T cells. Low levels of normalized T-cell clonal expansion were also seen in some patients who did not respond. At doses of 0.1 to 3.0 mg/kg, clonal expansion of both CD4+ and CD8+ T cells in blood was seen between baseline and week 6.

The junction carries 3 bases between V and J, which are trimmed by 4 bases and 4 bases respectively. CDR1 SGHAT and CDR2 FQNNGV are derived from the germline V gene. Including cysteine and phenylalanine, the CDR3 has 11 amino acids. The sequence is cut down to CDR3 DNA, 33 bases in frame from base 1. This receptor was obtained from an adult with an advanced solid tumor such as melanoma, head and neck, liver or kidney cancer. The chain is encoded by TRBV11-2 joined to TRBJ2-3, with the D gene call left open. Sequencing used CD4+ or CD8+ T cells sorted from blood, obtained in a trial of the OX40 agonist ivuxolimab. The DNA reads as follows: TGTGCCAGCAGCTCCGCAGATACGCAGTATTTT. Translation gives CASSSADTQYF.